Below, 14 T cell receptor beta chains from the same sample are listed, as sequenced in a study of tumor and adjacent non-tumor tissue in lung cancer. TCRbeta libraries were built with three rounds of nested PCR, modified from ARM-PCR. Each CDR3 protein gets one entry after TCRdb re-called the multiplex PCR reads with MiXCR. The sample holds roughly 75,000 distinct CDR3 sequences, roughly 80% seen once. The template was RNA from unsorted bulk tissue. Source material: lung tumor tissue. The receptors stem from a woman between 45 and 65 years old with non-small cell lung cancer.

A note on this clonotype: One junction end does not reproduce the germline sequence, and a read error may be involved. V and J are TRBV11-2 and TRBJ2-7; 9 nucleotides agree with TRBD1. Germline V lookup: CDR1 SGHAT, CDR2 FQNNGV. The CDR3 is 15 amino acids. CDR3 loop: CASSTGTGRSYVQYF. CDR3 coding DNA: TGTGCCAGCAGTACCGGGACAGGGCGCAGCTACGTGCAGTACTTC.

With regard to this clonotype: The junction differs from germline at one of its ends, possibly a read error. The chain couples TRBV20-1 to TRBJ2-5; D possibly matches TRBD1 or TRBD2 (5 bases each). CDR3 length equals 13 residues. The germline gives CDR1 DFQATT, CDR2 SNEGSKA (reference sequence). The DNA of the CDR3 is TGCAGTGCTAGATACAGTGCCATAGGGACCCAATACTTC. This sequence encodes CSARYSAIGTQYF.

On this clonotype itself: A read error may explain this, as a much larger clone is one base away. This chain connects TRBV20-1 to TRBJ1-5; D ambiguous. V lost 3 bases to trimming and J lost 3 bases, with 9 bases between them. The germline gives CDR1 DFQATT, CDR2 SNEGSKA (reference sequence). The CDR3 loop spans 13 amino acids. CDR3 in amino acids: CSASRTINQPQHF. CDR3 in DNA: TGCAGTGCTAGCAGGACGATCAATCAGCCCCAGCATTTT.

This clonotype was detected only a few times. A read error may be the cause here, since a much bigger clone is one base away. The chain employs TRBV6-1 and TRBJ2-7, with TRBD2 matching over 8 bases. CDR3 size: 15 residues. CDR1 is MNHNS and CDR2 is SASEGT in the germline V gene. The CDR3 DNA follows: TGTGCCAACAGTGAAGCGGTAGCGGGGTCCTACGAGCAGTACTTC. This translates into CANSEAVAGSYEQYF.

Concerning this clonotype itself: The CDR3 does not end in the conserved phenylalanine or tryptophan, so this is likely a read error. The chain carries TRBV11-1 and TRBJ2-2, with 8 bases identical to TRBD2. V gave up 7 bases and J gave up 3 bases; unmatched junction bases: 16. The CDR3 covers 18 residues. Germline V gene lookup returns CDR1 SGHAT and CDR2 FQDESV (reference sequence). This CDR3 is CASIVGISGSYHTGELFL. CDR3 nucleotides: TGTGCCAGCATCGTAGGTATCAGCGGGAGTTACCACACCGGGGAGCTGTTTCTT.

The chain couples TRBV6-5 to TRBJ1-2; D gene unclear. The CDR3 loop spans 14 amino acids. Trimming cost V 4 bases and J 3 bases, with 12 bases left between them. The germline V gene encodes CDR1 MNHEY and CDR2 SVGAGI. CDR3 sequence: CASSCSMADYGYTF. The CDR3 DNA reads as TGTGCCAGCAGTTGTTCGATGGCGGACTATGGCTACACCTTC.

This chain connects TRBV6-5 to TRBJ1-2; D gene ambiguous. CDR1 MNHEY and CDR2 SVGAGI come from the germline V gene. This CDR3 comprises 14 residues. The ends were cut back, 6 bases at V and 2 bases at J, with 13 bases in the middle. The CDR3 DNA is TGTGCCAGCAGGATGACCTATGGGAACTATGGCTACACCTTC. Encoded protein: CASRMTYGNYGYTF.

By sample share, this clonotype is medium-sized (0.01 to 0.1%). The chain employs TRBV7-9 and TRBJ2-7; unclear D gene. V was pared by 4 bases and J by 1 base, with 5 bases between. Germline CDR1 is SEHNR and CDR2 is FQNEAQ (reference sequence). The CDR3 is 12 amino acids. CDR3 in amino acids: CASSSASYEQYF. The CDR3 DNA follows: TGTGCCAGCAGCTCCGCATCCTACGAGCAGTACTTC.

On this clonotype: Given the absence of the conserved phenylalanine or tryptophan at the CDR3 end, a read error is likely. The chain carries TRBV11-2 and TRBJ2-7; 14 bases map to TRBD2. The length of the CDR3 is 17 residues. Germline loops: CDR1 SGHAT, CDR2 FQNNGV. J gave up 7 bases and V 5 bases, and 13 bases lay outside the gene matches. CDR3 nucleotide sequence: TGTGCCAGCAGCCCCCGGACTAGCGGGAGGACACTGTGGGAGCAGTACTTA. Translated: CASSPRTSGRTLWEQYL.

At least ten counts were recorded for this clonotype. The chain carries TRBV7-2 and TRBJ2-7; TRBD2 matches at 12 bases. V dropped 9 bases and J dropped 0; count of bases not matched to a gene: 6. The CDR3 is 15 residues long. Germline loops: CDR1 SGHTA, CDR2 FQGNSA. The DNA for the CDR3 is TGTGCCAGTACCACGGGACTAGCGGGCTCCTACGAGCAGTACTTC. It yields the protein CASTTGLAGSYEQYF.

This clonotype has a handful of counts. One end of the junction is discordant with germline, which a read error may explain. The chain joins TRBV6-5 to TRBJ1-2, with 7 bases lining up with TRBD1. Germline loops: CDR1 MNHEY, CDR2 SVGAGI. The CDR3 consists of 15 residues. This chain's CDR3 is CACSYAGTALHGYTF. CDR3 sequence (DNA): TGTGCTTGCAGTTACGCCGGGACAGCCCTTCATGGCTACACTTTC.

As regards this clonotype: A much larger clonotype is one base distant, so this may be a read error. CDR3 sequence: CASSRTRERNKQYF. The CDR3 nucleotides read TGTGCCAGCAGCAGAACTAGGGAAAGGAACAAGCAGTACTTC. The V call is TRBV7-9, the J call TRBJ2-7, with D possibly being TRBD2 (5 bases). The CDR3 is made up of 14 amino acids. Looked up from germline, CDR1 is SEHNR and CDR2 is FQNEAQ (reference sequence). V lost 5 bases and J 8 bases, leaving 19 bases between the germline ends.

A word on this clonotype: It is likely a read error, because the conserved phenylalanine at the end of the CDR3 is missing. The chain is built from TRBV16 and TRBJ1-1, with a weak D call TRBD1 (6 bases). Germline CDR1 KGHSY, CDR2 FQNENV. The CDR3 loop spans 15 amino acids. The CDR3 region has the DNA TGTGCCAGCAGCCCGTTGGACAGTCCTGACACTCAAGCTTTCTTA. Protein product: CASSPLDSPDTQAFL.

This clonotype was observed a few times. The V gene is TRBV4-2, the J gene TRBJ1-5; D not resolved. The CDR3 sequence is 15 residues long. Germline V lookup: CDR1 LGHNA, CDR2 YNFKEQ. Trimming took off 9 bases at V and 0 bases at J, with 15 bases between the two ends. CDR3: CASNQDLTSNQPQHF. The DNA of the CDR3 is TGTGCCAGTAACCAAGACCTAACTAGCAATCAGCCCCAGCATTTT.